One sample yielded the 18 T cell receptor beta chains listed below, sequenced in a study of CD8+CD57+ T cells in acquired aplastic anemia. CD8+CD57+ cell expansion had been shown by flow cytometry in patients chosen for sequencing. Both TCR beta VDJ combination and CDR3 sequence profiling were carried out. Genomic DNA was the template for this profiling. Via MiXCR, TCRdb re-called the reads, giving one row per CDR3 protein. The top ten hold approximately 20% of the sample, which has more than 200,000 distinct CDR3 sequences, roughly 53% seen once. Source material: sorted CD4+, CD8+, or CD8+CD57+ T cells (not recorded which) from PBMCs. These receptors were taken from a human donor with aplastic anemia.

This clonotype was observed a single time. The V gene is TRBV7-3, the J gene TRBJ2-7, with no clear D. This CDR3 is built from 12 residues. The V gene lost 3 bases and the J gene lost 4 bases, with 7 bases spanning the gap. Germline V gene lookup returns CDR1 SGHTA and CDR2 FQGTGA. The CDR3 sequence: CASSFHGYEQYF. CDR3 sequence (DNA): TGTGCCAGCAGCTTTCACGGGTACGAGCAGTACTTC.

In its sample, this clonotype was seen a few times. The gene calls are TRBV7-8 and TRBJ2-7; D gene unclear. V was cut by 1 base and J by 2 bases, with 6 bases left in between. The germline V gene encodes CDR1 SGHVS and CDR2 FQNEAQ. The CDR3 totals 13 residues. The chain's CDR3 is CASSLGTTYEQYF. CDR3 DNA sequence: TGTGCCAGCAGCTTAGGCACAACCTACGAGCAGTACTTC.

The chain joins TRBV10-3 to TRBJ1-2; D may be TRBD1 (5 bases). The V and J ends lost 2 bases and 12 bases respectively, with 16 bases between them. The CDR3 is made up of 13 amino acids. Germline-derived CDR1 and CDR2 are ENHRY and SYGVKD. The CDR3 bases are TGTGCCATCAGTGAGAGGGGTTCCTCTGGAAACACCTTC. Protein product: CAISERGSSGNTF.

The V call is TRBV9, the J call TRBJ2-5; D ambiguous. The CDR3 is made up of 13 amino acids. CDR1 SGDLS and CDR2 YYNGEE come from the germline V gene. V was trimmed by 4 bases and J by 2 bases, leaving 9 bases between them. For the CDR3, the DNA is TGTGCCAGCAGCCAAGATGGGCAAGAGACCCAGTACTTC. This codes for CASSQDGQETQYF.

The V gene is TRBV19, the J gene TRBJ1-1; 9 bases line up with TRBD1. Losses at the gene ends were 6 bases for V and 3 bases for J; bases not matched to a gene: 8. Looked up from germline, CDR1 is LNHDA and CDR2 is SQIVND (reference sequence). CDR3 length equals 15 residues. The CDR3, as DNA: TGTGCCAGTAGGCTGGGGACAGGGTTGGACACTGAAGCTTTCTTT. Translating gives CASRLGTGLDTEAFF.

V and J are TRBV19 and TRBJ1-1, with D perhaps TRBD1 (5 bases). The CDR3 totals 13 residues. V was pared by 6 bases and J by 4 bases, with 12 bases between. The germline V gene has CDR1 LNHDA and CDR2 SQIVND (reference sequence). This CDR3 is CASRMRGFTEAFF. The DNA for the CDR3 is TGTGCCAGTAGGATGAGGGGTTTCACTGAAGCTTTCTTT.

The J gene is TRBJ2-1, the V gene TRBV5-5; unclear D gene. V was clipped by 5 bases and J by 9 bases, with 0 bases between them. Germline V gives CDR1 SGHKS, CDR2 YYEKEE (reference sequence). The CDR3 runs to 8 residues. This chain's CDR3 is CASSEQFF. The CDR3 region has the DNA TGTGCCAGCAGTGAGCAGTTCTTC.

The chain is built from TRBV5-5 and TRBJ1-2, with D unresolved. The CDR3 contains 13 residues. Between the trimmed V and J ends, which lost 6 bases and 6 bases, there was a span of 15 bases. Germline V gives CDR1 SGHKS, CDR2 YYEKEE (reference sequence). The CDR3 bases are TGTGCCAGCAACTTCGGTATTGTCGATGGCTACACCTTC. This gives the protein CASNFGIVDGYTF.

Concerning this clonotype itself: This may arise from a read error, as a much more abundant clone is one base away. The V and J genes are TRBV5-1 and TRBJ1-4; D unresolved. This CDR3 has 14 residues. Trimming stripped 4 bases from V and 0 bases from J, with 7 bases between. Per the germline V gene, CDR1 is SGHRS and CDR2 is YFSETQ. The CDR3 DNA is TGCGCCAGCAGCGGAAGGGCAACTAATGAAAAACTGTTTTTT. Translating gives CASSGRATNEKLFF.

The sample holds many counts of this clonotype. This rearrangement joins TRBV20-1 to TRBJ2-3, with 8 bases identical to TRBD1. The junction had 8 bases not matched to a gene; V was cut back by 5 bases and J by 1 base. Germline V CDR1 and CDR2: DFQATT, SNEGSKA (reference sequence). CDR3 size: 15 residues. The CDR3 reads CSAQDPGQGTDTQYF. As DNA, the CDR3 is TGCAGTGCTCAAGATCCGGGACAGGGCACAGATACGCAGTATTTT.

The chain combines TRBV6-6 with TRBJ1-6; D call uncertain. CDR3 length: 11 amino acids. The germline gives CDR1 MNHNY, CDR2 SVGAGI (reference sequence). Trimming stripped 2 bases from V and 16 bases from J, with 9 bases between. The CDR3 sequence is CASSYGVHLHF. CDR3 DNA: TGTGCCAGCAGTTACGGGGTTCATCTCCACTTT.

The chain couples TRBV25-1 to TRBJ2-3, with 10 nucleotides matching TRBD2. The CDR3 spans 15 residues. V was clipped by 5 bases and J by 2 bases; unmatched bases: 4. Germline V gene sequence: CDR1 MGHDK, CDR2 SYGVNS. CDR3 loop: CASSPLAGDTDTQYF. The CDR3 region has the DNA TGTGCCAGCAGTCCGCTAGCGGGGGACACAGATACGCAGTATTTT.

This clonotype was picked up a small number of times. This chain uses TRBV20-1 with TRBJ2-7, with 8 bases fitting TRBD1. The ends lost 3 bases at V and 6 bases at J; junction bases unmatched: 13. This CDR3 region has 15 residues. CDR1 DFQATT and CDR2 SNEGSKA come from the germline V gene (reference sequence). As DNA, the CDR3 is TGCAGTGCTAGCTTCCCGCGACAGGGGATGGTCGAGCAGTACTTC. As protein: CSASFPRQGMVEQYF.

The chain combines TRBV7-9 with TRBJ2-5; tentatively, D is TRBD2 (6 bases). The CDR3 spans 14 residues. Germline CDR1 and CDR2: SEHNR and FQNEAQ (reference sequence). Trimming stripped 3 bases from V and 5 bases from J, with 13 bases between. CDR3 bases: TGTGCCAGCAGCTTTGGACTCGGAGGGGAGACCCAGTACTTC. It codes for CASSFGLGGETQYF.

The CDR3 coding sequence is TGTGCCAGCAGTCCTTACAGGGGGGGGAAGACCACTGAAGCTTTCTTT. Protein: CASSPYRGGKTTEAFF. The chain uses TRBV6-2 or TRBV6-3 and TRBJ1-1, with 8 nucleotides matching TRBD1. Trimming removed 5 bases from V and 4 bases from J; junction bases left unmatched: 12. Germline CDR1 reads MNHEY; CDR2 reads SVGEGT. The CDR3 runs 16 residues.

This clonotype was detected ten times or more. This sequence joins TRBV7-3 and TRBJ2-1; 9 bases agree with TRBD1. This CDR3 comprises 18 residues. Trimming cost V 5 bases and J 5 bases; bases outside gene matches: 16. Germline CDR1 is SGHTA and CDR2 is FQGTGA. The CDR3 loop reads CASSPARGTGLSDNEQFF. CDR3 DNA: TGTGCCAGCAGCCCAGCCCGGGGGACAGGGTTATCTGACAATGAGCAGTTCTTC.

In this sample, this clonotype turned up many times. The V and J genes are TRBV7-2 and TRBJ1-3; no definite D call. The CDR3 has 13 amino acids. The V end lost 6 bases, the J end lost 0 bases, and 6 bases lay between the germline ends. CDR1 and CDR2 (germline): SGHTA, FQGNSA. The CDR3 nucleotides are TGTGCCAGCAGGCTAAGCTCTGGAAACACCATATATTTT. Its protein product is CASRLSSGNTIYF.

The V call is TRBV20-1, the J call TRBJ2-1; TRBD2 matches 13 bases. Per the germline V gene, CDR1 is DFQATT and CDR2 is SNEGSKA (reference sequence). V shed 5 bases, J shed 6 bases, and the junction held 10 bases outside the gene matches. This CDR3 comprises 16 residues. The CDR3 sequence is CSAPLAGGARVNEQFF. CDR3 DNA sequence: TGCAGTGCTCCACTAGCGGGGGGGGCGAGGGTCAATGAGCAGTTCTTC.